This T cell receptor beta chain was sequenced in a study of T cells expressing NK-cell markers. In germline, CDR1 is SNHLY, CDR2 FYNNEI. The CDR3 length is 14 residues. Using the 5' RACE reads, TCRdb records one entry per CDR3 protein without DNA. Its listing shows 150,000 to 200,000 distinct CDR3 sequences. The sequence was collected from a woman aged 18-70 years in good health. The chain joins TRBV2 to TRBJ2-3. The sequencing sample was made of blood T cells: a sorted CD56 or NKG2C T cell subset, CD4+ or CD8+ T cells, or bulk PBMC T cells (not recorded which). The CDR3: CASSESWSTDTQYF.